Each of the 8 T cell receptor beta chains below was sequenced from the same sample in a study of early T cells in non-severe SARS-CoV-2 infection. TCRdb re-derived calls from the 5' RACE reads in MiXCR, one entry per CDR3 protein. The profile shows 30,000 or so distinct CDR3 sequences, about 6.1% of them singletons. Material for sequencing was whole blood. All receptors derive from an adult who was a healthcare worker with PCR-confirmed SARS-CoV-2 infection or an uninfected control (not recorded which).

The chain combines TRBV10-3 with TRBJ2-5; 9 nucleotides align to TRBD1. This CDR3 comprises 15 residues. V lost 2 bases and J lost 4; bases outside the gene matches: 5. The germline V gene has CDR1 ENHRY and CDR2 SYGVKD. The CDR3 DNA follows: TGTGCCATCAGTGAGCTGGGACAGGGTACAGAGACCCAGTACTTC. Amino acids: CAISELGQGTETQYF.

The sample holds a few counts of this clonotype. The chain combines TRBV12-3 or TRBV12-4 with TRBJ2-1; possible D gene TRBD2, 6 bases. The V gene lost 5 bases and the J gene lost 1 base, with 9 bases spanning the gap. There are 14 residues in the CDR3. This chain's CDR3 is CASSRDLSYNEQFF. Here the CDR3 DNA reads TGTGCCAGCAGTCGGGACTTATCCTACAATGAGCAGTTCTTC.

This clonotype came up a few times. The CDR3 coding sequence is TGCGCCAGCAGCCCCGGACTAGCGGGAGGGCCTGGCAAGACCCAGTACTTC. This codes for CASSPGLAGGPGKTQYF. The chain carries TRBV5-1 and TRBJ2-5; TRBD2 matches 15 bases. CDR3 length: 17 amino acids. The germline V gene encodes CDR1 SGHRS and CDR2 YFSETQ. The ends lost 4 bases at V and 6 bases at J; junction bases unmatched: 10.

This clonotype was seen at least ten times. The J gene is TRBJ1-4, the V gene TRBV12-3 or TRBV12-4; a weak D match, TRBD1 (5 bases). V was clipped by 5 bases and J by 3 bases, with 10 bases between them. The CDR3 covers 14 residues. In DNA form, the CDR3 reads TGTGCCAGCAGTCCCTGGGGGTCTAATGAAAAACTGTTTTTT. This encodes CASSPWGSNEKLFF.

This clonotype was seen at least ten times. The V call is TRBV7-9, the J call TRBJ1-4; the match to TRBD1 covers 7 bases. CDR1 and CDR2 from the germline V gene are SEHNR and FQNEAQ (reference sequence). This CDR3 has 15 amino acids. V gave up 5 bases and J gave up 2 bases; unmatched junction bases: 5. The CDR3 DNA is TGTGCCAGCAGCCCGCTGACAGGGACTAATGAAAAACTGTTTTTT. It encodes CASSPLTGTNEKLFF.

This clonotype was observed at least ten times. The J gene is TRBJ2-1, the V gene TRBV7-6, with TRBD1 identical over 11 bases. The V segment lost 5 bases and the J segment 5 bases; nucleotides outside the gene matches: 8. This CDR3 is built from 16 residues. The germline CDR1 and CDR2 sequences are SGHVS and FNYEAQ. CDR3 amino acids: CASSLVPGQGDNEQFF. The CDR3 DNA is TGTGCCAGCAGCCTAGTACCGGGACAGGGGGACAATGAGCAGTTCTTC.

This clonotype was seen many times. The chain links TRBV11-1 to TRBJ1-1; 10 positions agree with TRBD1. CDR1 SGHAT and CDR2 FQDESV come from the germline V gene (reference sequence). Trimming removed 6 bases from V and 5 bases from J; junction bases left unmatched: 6. There are 14 residues in the CDR3. The CDR3 DNA reads TGTGCCAGCAGACGACAGGGGGCGAGTACTGAAGCTTTCTTT. As protein: CASRRQGASTEAFF.

This clonotype was counted many times. The DNA for the CDR3 is TGTGCCTGGAGCGACACGAATACTGAAGCTTTCTTT. It specifies CAWSDTNTEAFF. This chain joins TRBV30 and TRBJ1-1, with unresolved D. In germline, CDR1 is GTSNPN, CDR2 SVGIG (reference sequence). V dropped 3 bases and J dropped 5 bases, with 10 bases sitting between them. The CDR3 is 12 amino acids.